The present TCR beta chain was sequenced within a study of blood T cell repertoires in COVID-19 (dated by TCRdb to about 2020). Regarding the complete study: Samples covering the acute and convalescent phases of COVID-19 were provided by collaborators in the United States, Italy and Spain. A de-identified subject ID, COVID-19 status, age in years and sex were almost always included in the sample metadata. The prospective study material was composed of cDNA or gDNA derived from T cells, B-cell-depleted T cells, or PBMCs. The repertoires were released in a freely available public database intended as a resource for research on the immune response to SARS-CoV-2. Samples were obtained from the ongoing ImmuneRACE study (first 160 participants) and from about 1,300 subjects provided by 6 global collaborators. Deeply sampled blood TCRbeta repertoires from subjects exposed to, actively infected with, or recovered from COVID-19 were included in the dataset. Where available, HLA class I and class II types were obtained from metadata supplied by the sample provider rather than from assay-based typing.

Each collaborating institution followed its own protocols to collect whole blood in K2EDTA tubes. For TCRbeta analysis, collaborators shipped samples as frozen whole blood, isolated PBMCs, or DNA extracted from either of those sample types. The immunoSEQ Assay, a bias-controlled multiplex PCR, was used to amplify TCRbeta CDR3 regions from genomic DNA. Per the source publication's procedure: The number of nucleated cells in each sample was estimated by amplification of reference gene primers within the assay. To quantify the absolute abundance of each unique TCRbeta CDR3 rearrangement, sequence reads were collapsed and filtered. Productive Simpson clonality was computed per sample as the square root of Simpson's diversity index over productive rearrangements. Sourced from immuneACCESS, this table was stored by TCRdb with only in-frame sequences that have V and J called. A share of the clones is absent; for the studies checked, an unresolved V gene accounts for under half, and the remainder has no known explanation. The V and J calls and the clone size are those of that table, but D and trimming were determined from the DNA. The sample contains about 76,000 clones, 65% to 90% of them found a single time. The ten largest clonotypes hold over 15% of the sample.

Comments on this clone: Its antigen is unknown. Within one base of it there is no much larger clone, and no base qualities were kept.

What the research found in general, with its limitations: The quantity of clinical and demographic metadata differed by source and by participant and was supplied without curation.

V sheds 4 bases and J sheds 9 bases, leaving 21 bases between their ends. Looking up the germline V gene yields CDR1 KGHDR and CDR2 SFDVKD. The CDR3 covers 15 residues, taking in both the cysteine and the phenylalanine. Only the CDR3 DNA stays, 45 bases, in frame from base 1. Specimen: peripheral blood. The chain was built from TRBV24-1 and TRBJ2-7; a tentative D call is TRBD2 (6 bases match). The clonotype was recovered from a human donor in a cohort sampled during active COVID-19. DNA sequence: TGTGCCACCAGTGACCCGGGGCAGGGAGGTATATCGCAGTACTTC. This gives the protein CATSDPGQGGISQYF.